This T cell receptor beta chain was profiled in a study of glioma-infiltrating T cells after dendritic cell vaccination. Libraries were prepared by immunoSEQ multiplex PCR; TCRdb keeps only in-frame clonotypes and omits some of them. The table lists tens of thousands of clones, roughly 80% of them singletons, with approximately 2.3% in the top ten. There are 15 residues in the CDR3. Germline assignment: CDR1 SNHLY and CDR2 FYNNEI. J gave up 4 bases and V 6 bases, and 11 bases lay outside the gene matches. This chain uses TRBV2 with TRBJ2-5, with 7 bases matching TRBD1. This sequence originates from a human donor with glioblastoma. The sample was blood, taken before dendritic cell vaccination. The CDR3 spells CASRERTGVRETQYF. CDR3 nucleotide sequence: TGTGCCAGCAGGGAAAGAACAGGGGTCCGAGAGACCCAGTACTTC.